These 15 T cell receptor beta chains came from one sample sequenced in a study of vaccination and CD4 T cells after COVID-19. The Oncomine TCR Beta short-read assay was what sequenced the DNA obtained from cultured CD4+ T cells. TCRdb passed the PCR reads through MiXCR, listing each CDR3 protein once. The table shows some 3,100 distinct CDR3 sequences, with 60% to 80% occurring only once. Antigens for these TCRs are unknown. Sample treatment: approximately 11-day PBMC culture with coronavirus spike peptide pools or control peptides (ViraFEST assay). The sequencing sample was made of CD4+ T cells from blood, cultured in vitro. The receptors derive from a human donor who had recovered from COVID-19.

The chain's CDR3 is CAISEIPASGGINEQFF. DNA of the CDR3: TGTGCCATCAGTGAGATTCCGGCGAGCGGGGGTATCAATGAGCAGTTCTTC. The chain is built from TRBV10-3 and TRBJ2-1; 8 bases map to TRBD2. The CDR3 is made up of 17 amino acids. V shed 2 bases and J 6 bases; nucleotides not matched to a gene: 12. The germline gives CDR1 ENHRY, CDR2 SYGVKD.

The J gene is TRBJ1-2, the V gene TRBV20-1; D is undetermined. CDR1 and CDR2 from the germline V gene are DFQATT and SNEGSKA (reference sequence). The CDR3 has 11 residues. Trimming cost V 4 bases and J 8 bases, with 11 bases left between them. The CDR3: CSAKDRLGYTF. The CDR3 DNA is TGCAGTGCTAAAGACCGGCTGGGCTACACCTTC.

This clonotype came up once. The chain uses TRBV9 and TRBJ1-1; D unresolved. The CDR3 runs 15 residues. V was clipped by 0 bases and J by 1 base, with 10 bases between them. Germline V lookup: CDR1 SGDLS, CDR2 YYNGEE. The CDR3 reads CASSVVGSGNTEAFF. The CDR3, as DNA: TGTGCCAGCAGCGTAGTTGGGAGTGGGAACACTGAAGCTTTCTTT.

The V call is TRBV12-3 or TRBV12-4, the J call TRBJ2-5; D is tentatively TRBD1 or TRBD2 (5 bases each). The CDR3 spans 14 residues. V dropped 3 bases and J dropped 4 bases, with 12 bases sitting between them. CDR3: CASSFSGRLETQYF. The CDR3 nucleotides are TGTGCCAGCAGTTTCTCGGGACGGTTAGAGACCCAGTACTTC.

The rearrangement uses TRBV7-2 and TRBJ1-2, with unresolved D. CDR3 length equals 13 residues. V dropped 6 bases and J dropped 3 bases, with 11 bases sitting between them. CDR1 is SGHTA, CDR2 FQGNSA, per germline. The CDR3: CASRAIGDYGYTF. CDR3 DNA: TGTGCCAGCAGGGCTATCGGGGACTATGGCTACACCTTC.

The genes are TRBV27 and TRBJ1-5; D not resolved. Trimming stripped 1 base from V and 10 bases from J, with 14 bases between. This CDR3 is 14 amino acids long. Germline V gives CDR1 MNHEY, CDR2 SMNVEV (reference sequence). The CDR3 loop is CASSLYPGTSPQHF. The CDR3 coding sequence is TGTGCCAGCAGTTTATATCCCGGCACGAGTCCCCAGCATTTT.

The genes are TRBV6-1 and TRBJ1-2, with D possibly TRBD1 on 5 matching bases. Germline V gene sequence: CDR1 MNHNS, CDR2 SASEGT. CDR3 size: 15 residues. V lost 6 bases, J lost 0 bases, and 14 bases lay in between. This chain's CDR3 is CASSHRTQTNYGYTF. The CDR3 DNA is TGTGCCAGCAGCCACAGGACACAGACTAACTATGGCTACACCTTC.

The V and J genes are TRBV18 and TRBJ2-1; TRBD1 might be the D (5 bases). Trimming removed 2 bases at V and 2 bases at J, with 13 bases between. Germline V gene data show CDR1 as KGHSH and CDR2 as LQKENI. CDR3 length equals 16 residues. CDR3 sequence (DNA): TGTGCCAGCTCACCAGCCGACAGAGATACCTACAATGAGCAGTTCTTC. It translates to CASSPADRDTYNEQFF. Drawing the rest from reference TRBV18 and TRBJ2-1, the complete variable domain is NAGVMQNPRHLVRRRGQEARLRCSPMKGHSHVYWYRQLPEEGLKFMVYLQKENIIDESGMPKERFSAEFPKEGPSILRIQQVVRGDSAAYFCASSPADRDTYNEQFFGPGTRLTVL.

This clonotype has more than one count but fewer than ten. The CDR3 spells CASSPRFNEQFF. CDR3 nucleotides: TGCGCCAGCAGTCCTAGGTTCAATGAGCAGTTCTTC. The gene calls are TRBV5-1 and TRBJ2-1; no clear D. Germline V gene data show CDR1 as SGHRS and CDR2 as YFSETQ. The V end was cut by 5 bases, the J end by 6 bases, with 9 bases between. This CDR3 region has 12 residues.

This chain uses TRBV7-2 with TRBJ2-2, with 9 positions matching TRBD1. This CDR3 comprises 20 residues. V gave up 3 bases and J gave up 5 bases; unmatched junction bases: 19. CDR1 is SGHTA, CDR2 FQGNSA, per germline. For the CDR3, the DNA is TGTGCCAGCAGCTTCCCTATTACGGGACAGGGAGGTGCTAGGACCGGGGAGCTGTTTTTT. It specifies CASSFPITGQGGARTGELFF.

This sequence joins TRBV15 and TRBJ1-2; D possibly corresponds to TRBD1 (5 bases). The CDR3 length is 13 residues. The germline CDR1 and CDR2 sequences are LNHNV and YYDKDF (reference sequence). V lost 0 bases, J lost 8 bases, and 10 bases lay in between. The CDR3 loop is CATSRELRGGYTF. CDR3 sequence (DNA): TGTGCCACCAGCAGAGAATTGAGGGGAGGCTACACCTTC.

V usage is TRBV7-2 and J usage is TRBJ2-7, with unresolved D. CDR3 length equals 14 residues. Germline CDR1 is SGHTA and CDR2 is FQGNSA. The V and J ends lost 0 bases and 0 bases respectively, with 6 bases between them. CDR3 DNA sequence: TGTGCCAGCAGCTTAGCGGGAAGCTCCTACGAGCAGTACTTC. As protein: CASSLAGSSYEQYF. The complete variable domain, with remaining parts taken from reference TRBV7-2 and TRBJ2-7, reads GAGVSQSPSNKVTEKGKDVELRCDPISGHTALYWYRQSLGQGLEFLIYFQGNSAPDKSGLPSDRFSAERTGGSVSTLTIQRTQQEDSAVYLCASSLAGSSYEQYFGPGTRLTVT.

This CDR3 reads CSAHQGQNTEAFF. CDR3 bases: TGCAGTGCTCATCAGGGGCAGAACACTGAAGCTTTCTTT. The gene calls are TRBV20-1 and TRBJ1-1, with a tentative D call TRBD1 (6 bases). The CDR3 extends over 13 amino acids. Germline-derived CDR1 and CDR2 are DFQATT and SNEGSKA (reference sequence). V was pared by 5 bases and J by 1 base, with 11 bases between.

This CDR3 is CASRIRNEQFF. Here the CDR3 DNA reads TGTGCCAGCAGGATTCGTAATGAGCAGTTCTTC. This sequence joins TRBV6-1 and TRBJ2-1; D gene unclear. CDR3 size: 11 residues. Trimming took off 6 bases at V and 7 bases at J, with 7 bases between the two ends. The germline V gene has CDR1 MNHNS and CDR2 SASEGT.

This rearrangement joins TRBV20-1 to TRBJ1-5; 8 bases line up with TRBD1. The CDR3 covers 15 residues. CDR1 is DFQATT and CDR2 is SNEGSKA in the germline V gene (reference sequence). J lost 5 bases, V lost 2 bases, and 8 bases had no gene match. In DNA, the CDR3 is TGCAGTGCTAGAAATCCGCGGGGACAGGATCAGCCCCAGCATTTT. It is translated as CSARNPRGQDQPQHF.